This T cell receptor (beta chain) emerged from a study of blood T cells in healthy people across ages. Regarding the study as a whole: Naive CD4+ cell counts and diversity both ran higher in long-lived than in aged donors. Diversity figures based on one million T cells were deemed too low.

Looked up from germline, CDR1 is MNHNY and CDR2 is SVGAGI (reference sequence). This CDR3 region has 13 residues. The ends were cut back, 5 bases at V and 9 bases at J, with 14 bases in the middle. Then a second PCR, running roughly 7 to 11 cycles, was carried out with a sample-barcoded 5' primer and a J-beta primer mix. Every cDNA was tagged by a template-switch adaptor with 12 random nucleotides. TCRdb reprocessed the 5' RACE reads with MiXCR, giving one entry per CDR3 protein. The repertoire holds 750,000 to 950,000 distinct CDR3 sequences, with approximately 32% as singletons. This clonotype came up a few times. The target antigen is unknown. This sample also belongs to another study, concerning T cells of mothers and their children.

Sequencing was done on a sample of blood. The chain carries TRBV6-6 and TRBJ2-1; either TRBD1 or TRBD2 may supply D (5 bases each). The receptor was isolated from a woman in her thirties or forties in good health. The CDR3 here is CASSRGTAGEQFF. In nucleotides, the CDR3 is TGTGCCAGCAGTCGTGGGACCGCGGGTGAGCAGTTCTTC.